One and the same sample provided the 15 T cell receptor beta chains below, sequenced in a study of cytomegalovirus exposure and HLA in healthy donors. The repertoire was sequenced with immunoSEQ multiplex PCR; TCRdb's copy has only in-frame clones and lacks some. The sample includes 90,000 to 100,000 clones, approximately 93% of them seen just once. Specimen: PBMCs. The origin of the receptors is a woman aged 25-40 years in good health and CMV-seropositive.

V is TRBV5-1 and J is TRBJ2-1; 12 bases fit TRBD2. Germline CDR1 is SGHRS and CDR2 is YFSETQ. J lost 4 bases, V lost 0 bases, and 5 bases had no gene match. The CDR3 has 17 residues. This chain's CDR3 is CASSLVLAGGGYNEQFF. Written as DNA, the CDR3 is TGCGCCAGCAGCTTGGTACTAGCGGGAGGAGGGTACAATGAGCAGTTCTTC.

The CDR3 nucleotides are TGTGCCAGCAGCCAAAACAGGGGGCGCGGGGCCAAAAACATTCAGTACTTC. Translated: CASSQNRGRGAKNIQYF. The rearrangement uses TRBV4-2 and TRBJ2-4; 9 positions match TRBD1. Germline V gene sequence: CDR1 LGHNA, CDR2 YNFKEQ. The CDR3 length is 17 residues. V was pared by 2 bases and J by 1 base, with 6 bases of the junction left unmatched.

The chain employs TRBV30 and TRBJ1-2; D call uncertain. The CDR3 totals 12 residues. V was pared by 5 bases and J by 5 bases, with 12 bases between. Germline CDR1 reads GTSNPN; CDR2 reads SVGIG (reference sequence). The CDR3 region is CAWGEVRYGYTF. For the CDR3, the DNA is TGTGCCTGGGGAGAGGTGAGGTATGGCTACACCTTC.

The rearrangement links TRBV29-1 to TRBJ2-2, with D uncertain. V shed 5 bases and J shed 7 bases, with 8 bases lying between them. This CDR3 has 11 residues. Germline V gene sequence: CDR1 SQVTM, CDR2 ANQGSEA. CDR3 sequence (DNA): TGCAGCGTTCATGCAGGCGGGGAGCTGTTTTTT. This encodes CSVHAGGELFF.

The rearrangement uses TRBV4-3 and TRBJ1-2; a possible D gene is TRBD1 (5 bases). The V gene's germline CDR1 is LGHNA and CDR2 YSLEER. The CDR3 covers 15 residues. Trimming cost V 1 base and J 5 bases, with 14 bases left between them. The CDR3 nucleotides are TGCGCCAGCAGCCAAGGGGCGGGACGGACGTATGGCTACACCTTC. Its translation: CASSQGAGRTYGYTF.

The chain links TRBV19 to TRBJ1-2; TRBD1 matches at 9 bases. The germline V gene encodes CDR1 LNHDA and CDR2 SQIVND (reference sequence). The V segment lost 8 bases and the J segment 6 bases; nucleotides outside the gene matches: 10. The CDR3 is 14 amino acids. CDR3 nucleotides: TGTGCCAGTGGGTCGACAGGGGGGGGTGATGGCTACACCTTC. This codes for CASGSTGGGDGYTF.

The chain recombines TRBV15 with TRBJ2-1, with D possibly being TRBD2 (5 bases). Trimming took off 5 bases at V and 7 bases at J, with 15 bases between the two ends. Germline loops: CDR1 LNHNV, CDR2 YYDKDF (reference sequence). The CDR3 has 14 amino acids. DNA for the CDR3: TGTGCCACCAGCGCCTATGGGGAGCGGAATGAGCAGTTCTTC. Its protein is CATSAYGERNEQFF.

This chain connects TRBV6-6 to TRBJ1-5, with TRBD1 identical over 8 bases. V was pared by 5 bases and J by 7 bases, with 10 bases of the junction left unmatched. Germline V CDR1 and CDR2: MNHNY, SVGAGI (reference sequence). The CDR3 runs to 15 residues. CDR3 sequence: CASSRTGNGGQPQHF. CDR3 coding DNA: TGTGCCAGCAGTAGGACAGGGAACGGGGGACAGCCCCAGCATTTT.

V gene TRBV5-6 combines with J gene TRBJ1-5; no clear D. Germline CDR1 and CDR2: SGHDT and YYEEEE. Trimming pared 2 bases from V and 0 bases from J, leaving 12 bases between. CDR3 length: 16 amino acids. The CDR3, as DNA: TGTGCCAGCAGCTTTTTTCGGGTCTTTAGCAATCAGCCCCAGCATTTT. Its protein is CASSFFRVFSNQPQHF.

This clone showed up just once. V and J are TRBV5-1 and TRBJ2-3; 9 bases map to TRBD2. The V gene's germline CDR1 is SGHRS and CDR2 YFSETQ. The V and J ends lost 0 bases and 4 bases, in that order; junction bases with no gene match: 9. This CDR3 is 17 amino acids long. The CDR3 region is CASSLVASGMRADTQYF. The CDR3, as DNA: TGCGCCAGCAGCTTGGTGGCTAGCGGGATGCGTGCAGATACGCAGTATTTT.

The chain combines TRBV7-2 with TRBJ1-1; D perhaps matches TRBD1 (6 bases). V was shortened by 5 bases and J by 4 bases, with 17 bases between the two germline ends. This CDR3 region has 15 residues. Germline-derived CDR1 and CDR2 are SGHTA and FQGNSA. The CDR3 region is CASSPRQVSSTEAFF. The CDR3 DNA is TGTGCCAGCAGCCCCCGACAGGTATCATCCACTGAAGCTTTCTTT.

This clone appeared once. V gene TRBV19 combines with J gene TRBJ2-1; TRBD2 aligns across 14 bases. Unmatched junction bases numbered 12, after V lost 3 bases and J lost 8 bases. This CDR3 spans 18 amino acids. Germline loops: CDR1 LNHDA, CDR2 SQIVND (reference sequence). The CDR3 DNA is TGTGCCAGTAGTATTCTCACCCCGGGACTAGCGGGAGCCCATGAGCAGTTCTTC. This codes for CASSILTPGLAGAHEQFF.

This chain joins TRBV28 and TRBJ2-5, with TRBD1 as a possible D gene (6 bases). The V gene's germline CDR1 is MDHEN and CDR2 SYDVKM. This CDR3 has 14 amino acids. V lost 4 bases to trimming and J lost 7 bases, with 16 bases between them. In nucleotides, the CDR3 is TGTGCCAGCAGTTCTACAGGGTGGATTGCGACCCAGTACTTC. Translation gives CASSSTGWIATQYF. The full variable domain, rest sourced from reference TRBV28 and TRBJ2-5, is DVKVTQSSRYLVKRTGEKVFLECVQDMDHENMFWYRQDPGLGLRLIYFSYDVKMKEKGDIPEGYSVSREKKERFSLILESASTNQTSMYLCASSSTGWIATQYFGPGTRLLVL.

V and J are TRBV6-5 and TRBJ1-1; tentative D call: TRBD1 (5 bases). Germline V lookup: CDR1 MNHEY, CDR2 SVGAGI. V shed 2 bases and J shed 3 bases, with 13 bases lying between them. The CDR3 loop spans 15 amino acids. The CDR3 nucleotides read TGTGCCAGCAGTTACCGGTTCCCGACAGACACTGAAGCTTTCTTT. The encoded protein is CASSYRFPTDTEAFF.

This clone was seen once. This chain uses TRBV16 with TRBJ1-2; 7 positions match TRBD1. The CDR3 contains 15 residues. The junction had 5 bases not matched to a gene; V was cut back by 0 bases and J by 4 bases. In germline, CDR1 is KGHSY, CDR2 FQNENV. The CDR3 reads CASSQSSSGGYGYTF. CDR3 nucleotides: TGTGCCAGCAGCCAATCGTCTTCAGGGGGCTATGGCTACACCTTC. The whole variable domain, remainder taken from reference TRBV16 and TRBJ1-2, is GEEVAQTPKHLVRGEGQKAKLYCAPIKGHSYVFWYQQVLKNEFKFLISFQNENVFDETGMPKERFSAKCLPNSPCSLEIQATKLEDSAVYFCASSQSSSGGYGYTFGSGTRLTVV.